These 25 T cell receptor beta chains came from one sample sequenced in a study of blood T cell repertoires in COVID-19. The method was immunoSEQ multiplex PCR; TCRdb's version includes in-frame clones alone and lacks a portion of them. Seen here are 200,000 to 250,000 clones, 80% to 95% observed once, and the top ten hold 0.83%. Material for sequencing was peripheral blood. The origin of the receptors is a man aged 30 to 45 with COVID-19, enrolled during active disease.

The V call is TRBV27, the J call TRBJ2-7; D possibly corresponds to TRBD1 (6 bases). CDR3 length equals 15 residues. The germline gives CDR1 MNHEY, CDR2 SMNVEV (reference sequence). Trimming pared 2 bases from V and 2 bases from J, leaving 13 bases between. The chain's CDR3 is CASSLLGGKPYEQYF. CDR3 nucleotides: TGTGCCAGCAGTTTACTAGGGGGTAAACCCTACGAGCAGTACTTC.

The CDR3 sequence is CASSQEQGAQGSPLHF. The CDR3 nucleotides read TGCGCCAGCAGCCAAGAACAGGGGGCGCAGGGATCACCCCTCCACTTT. The rearrangement uses TRBV4-1 and TRBJ1-6; the match to TRBD1 covers 9 bases. The CDR3 extends over 16 amino acids. Germline V gene sequence: CDR1 MGHRA, CDR2 YSYEKL. V lost 0 bases, J lost 10 bases, and 7 bases stayed unmatched.

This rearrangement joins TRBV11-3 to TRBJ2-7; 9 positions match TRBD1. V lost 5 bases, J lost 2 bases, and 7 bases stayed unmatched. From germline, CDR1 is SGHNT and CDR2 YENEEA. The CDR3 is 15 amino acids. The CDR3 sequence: CASSPGQGPAYEQYF. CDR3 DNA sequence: TGTGCCAGCAGCCCCGGACAGGGGCCAGCCTACGAGCAGTACTTC.

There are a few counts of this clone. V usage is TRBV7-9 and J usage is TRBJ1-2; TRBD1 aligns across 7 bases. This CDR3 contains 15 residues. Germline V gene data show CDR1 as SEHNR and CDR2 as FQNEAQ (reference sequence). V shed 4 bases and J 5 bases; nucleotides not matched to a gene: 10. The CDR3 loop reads CASSSRQGPVYGYTF. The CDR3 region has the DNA TGTGCCAGCAGCTCCCGACAGGGACCGGTTTATGGCTACACCTTC.

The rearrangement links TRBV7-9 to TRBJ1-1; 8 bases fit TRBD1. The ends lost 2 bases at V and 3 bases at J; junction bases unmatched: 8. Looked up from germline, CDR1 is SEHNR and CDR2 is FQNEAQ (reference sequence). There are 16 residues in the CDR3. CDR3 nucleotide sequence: TGTGCCAGCAGCTTAACCAGGGGGCAGGGGGACACTGAAGCTTTCTTT. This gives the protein CASSLTRGQGDTEAFF.

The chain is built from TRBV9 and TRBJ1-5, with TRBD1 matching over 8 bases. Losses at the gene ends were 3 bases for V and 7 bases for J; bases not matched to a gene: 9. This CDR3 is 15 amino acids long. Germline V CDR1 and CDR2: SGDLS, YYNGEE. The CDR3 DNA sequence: TGTGCCAGCAGCGCGACAGGGGCAGGCCGGCAGCCCCAGCATTTT. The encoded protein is CASSATGAGRQPQHF.

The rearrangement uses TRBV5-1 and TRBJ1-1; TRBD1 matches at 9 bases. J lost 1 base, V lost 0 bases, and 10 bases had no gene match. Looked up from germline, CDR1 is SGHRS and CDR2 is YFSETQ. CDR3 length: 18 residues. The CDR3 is CASSLDGTGYVPNTEAFF. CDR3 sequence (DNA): TGCGCCAGCAGCTTGGACGGGACAGGGTATGTTCCGAACACTGAAGCTTTCTTT.

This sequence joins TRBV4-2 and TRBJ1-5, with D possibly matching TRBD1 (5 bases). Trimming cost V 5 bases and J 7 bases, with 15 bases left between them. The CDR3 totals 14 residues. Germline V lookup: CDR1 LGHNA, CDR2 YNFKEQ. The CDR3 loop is CASSSPGGKQPQHF. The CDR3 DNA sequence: TGTGCCAGCAGCTCCCCCGGGGGGAAACAGCCCCAGCATTTT.

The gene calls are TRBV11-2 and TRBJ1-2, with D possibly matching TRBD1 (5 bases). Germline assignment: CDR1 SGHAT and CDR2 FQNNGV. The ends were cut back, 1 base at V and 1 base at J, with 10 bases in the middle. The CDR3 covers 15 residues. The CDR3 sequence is CASSLGQGINYGYTF. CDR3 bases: TGTGCCAGCAGCTTAGGGCAGGGCATTAACTATGGCTACACCTTC.

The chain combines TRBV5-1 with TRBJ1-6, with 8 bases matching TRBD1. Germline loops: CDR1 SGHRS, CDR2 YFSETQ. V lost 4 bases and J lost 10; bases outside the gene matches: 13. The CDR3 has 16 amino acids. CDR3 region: CASSPRQGHLKSPLHF. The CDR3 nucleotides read TGCGCCAGCAGCCCCCGACAGGGGCATTTGAAATCACCCCTCCACTTT.

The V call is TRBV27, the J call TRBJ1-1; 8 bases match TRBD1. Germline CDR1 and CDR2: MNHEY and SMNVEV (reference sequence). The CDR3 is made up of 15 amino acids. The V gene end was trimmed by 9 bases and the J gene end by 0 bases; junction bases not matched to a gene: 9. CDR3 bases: TGTGCCAGTGGATTGACAGGGGAGATGAACACTGAAGCTTTCTTT. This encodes CASGLTGEMNTEAFF.

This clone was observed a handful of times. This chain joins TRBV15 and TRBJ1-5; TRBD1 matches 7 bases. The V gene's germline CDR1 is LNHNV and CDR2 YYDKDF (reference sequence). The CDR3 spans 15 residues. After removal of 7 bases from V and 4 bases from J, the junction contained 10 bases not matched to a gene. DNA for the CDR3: TGTGCCACCAACGGCCGGGACAGCGGTAATCAGCCCCAGCATTTT. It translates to CATNGRDSGNQPQHF. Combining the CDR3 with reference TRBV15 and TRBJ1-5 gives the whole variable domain DAMVIQNPRYQVTQFGKPVTLSCSQTLNHNVMYWYQQKSSQAPKLLFHYYDKDFNNEADTPDNFQSRRPNTSFCFLDIRSPGLGDTAMYLCATNGRDSGNQPQHFGDGTRLSIL.

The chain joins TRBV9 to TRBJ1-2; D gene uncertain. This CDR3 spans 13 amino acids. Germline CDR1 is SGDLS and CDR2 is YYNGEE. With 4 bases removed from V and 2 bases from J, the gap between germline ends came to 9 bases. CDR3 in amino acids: CASSTPPNYGYTF. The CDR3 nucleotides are TGTGCCAGCAGCACACCACCCAACTATGGCTACACCTTC.

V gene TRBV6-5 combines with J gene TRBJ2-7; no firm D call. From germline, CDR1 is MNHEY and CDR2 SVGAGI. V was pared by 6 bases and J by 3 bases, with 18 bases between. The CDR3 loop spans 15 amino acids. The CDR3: CASSPNRSPSYEQYF. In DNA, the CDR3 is TGTGCCAGCAGCCCCAATCGGAGTCCTAGCTACGAGCAGTACTTC.

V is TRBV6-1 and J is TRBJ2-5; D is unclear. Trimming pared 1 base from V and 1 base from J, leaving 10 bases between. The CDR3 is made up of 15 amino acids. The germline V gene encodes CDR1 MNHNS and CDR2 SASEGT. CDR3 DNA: TGTGCCAGCAGTGAAGGGCGGCCTAGCCAAGAGACCCAGTACTTC. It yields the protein CASSEGRPSQETQYF.

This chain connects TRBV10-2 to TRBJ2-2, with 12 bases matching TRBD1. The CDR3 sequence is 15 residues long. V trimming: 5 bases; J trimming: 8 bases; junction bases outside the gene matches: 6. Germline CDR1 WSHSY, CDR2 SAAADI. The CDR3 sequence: CASSRGQGAVGELFF. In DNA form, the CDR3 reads TGCGCCAGCAGTCGGGGACAGGGGGCGGTTGGGGAGCTGTTTTTT.

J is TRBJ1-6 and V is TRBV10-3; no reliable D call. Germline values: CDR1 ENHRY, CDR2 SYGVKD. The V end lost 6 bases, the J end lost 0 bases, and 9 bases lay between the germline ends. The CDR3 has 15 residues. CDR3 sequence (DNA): TGTGCCATCAGAGGAGGGAGCTCCTATAATTCACCCCTCCACTTT. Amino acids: CAIRGGSSYNSPLHF.

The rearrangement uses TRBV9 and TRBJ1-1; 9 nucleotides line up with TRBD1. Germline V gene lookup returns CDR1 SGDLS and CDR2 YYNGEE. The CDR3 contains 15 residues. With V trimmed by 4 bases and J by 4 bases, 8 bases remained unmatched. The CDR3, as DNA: TGTGCCAGCAGCCCGCGAACAGGGGGCGTCACTGAAGCTTTCTTT. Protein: CASSPRTGGVTEAFF.

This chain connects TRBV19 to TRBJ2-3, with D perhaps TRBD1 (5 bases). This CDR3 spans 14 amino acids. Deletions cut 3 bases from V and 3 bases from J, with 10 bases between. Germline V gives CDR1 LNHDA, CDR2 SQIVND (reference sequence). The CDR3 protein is CASSMRQGTDTQYF. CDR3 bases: TGTGCCAGTAGTATGAGGCAGGGTACAGATACGCAGTATTTT.

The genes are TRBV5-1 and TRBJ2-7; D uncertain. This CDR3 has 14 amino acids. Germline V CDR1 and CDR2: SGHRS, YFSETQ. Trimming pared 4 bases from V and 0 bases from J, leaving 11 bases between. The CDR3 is CASSERPDSYEQYF. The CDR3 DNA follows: TGCGCCAGCAGCGAACGCCCAGACTCCTACGAGCAGTACTTC.

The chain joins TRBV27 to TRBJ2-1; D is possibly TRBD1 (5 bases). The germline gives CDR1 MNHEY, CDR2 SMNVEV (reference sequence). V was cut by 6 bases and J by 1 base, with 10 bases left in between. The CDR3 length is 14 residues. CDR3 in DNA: TGTGCCAGCAGAATGACAGTGTCCTACAATGAGCAGTTCTTC. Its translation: CASRMTVSYNEQFF.

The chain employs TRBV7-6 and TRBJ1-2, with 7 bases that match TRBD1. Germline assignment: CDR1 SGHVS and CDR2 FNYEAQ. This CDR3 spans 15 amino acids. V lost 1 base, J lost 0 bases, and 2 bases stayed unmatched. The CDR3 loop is CASSLEGAPNYGYTF. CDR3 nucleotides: TGTGCCAGCAGCTTAGAGGGGGCGCCTAACTATGGCTACACCTTC.

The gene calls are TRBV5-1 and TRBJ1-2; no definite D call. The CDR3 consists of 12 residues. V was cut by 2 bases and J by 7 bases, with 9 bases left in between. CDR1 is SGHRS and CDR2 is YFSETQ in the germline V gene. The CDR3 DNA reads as TGCGCCAGCAGCTTCCAGGAGGGTGGCTACACCTTC. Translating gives CASSFQEGGYTF.

The CDR3: CASSFGGLSNTEAFF. The CDR3 nucleotides read TGCGCCAGCAGCTTCGGGGGACTTTCGAACACTGAAGCTTTCTTT. The genes are TRBV5-1 and TRBJ1-1, with a possible D match to TRBD1 (5 bases). CDR3 length: 15 residues. Germline V gene sequence: CDR1 SGHRS, CDR2 YFSETQ. Trimming stripped 2 bases from V and 1 base from J, with 12 bases between.

CDR3 residues: CASSAGTAGGYGYTF. Here the CDR3 DNA reads TGCGCCAGCAGCGCCGGGACAGCAGGAGGCTATGGCTACACCTTC. The chain carries TRBV10-1 and TRBJ1-2, with TRBD1 matching 7 bases. Trimming took 6 bases from V and 4 from J; bases not matched to a gene: 11. CDR3 length equals 15 residues. Looked up from germline, CDR1 is WNHNN and CDR2 is SYGVQD (reference sequence).